This TCR beta chain was documented in a study of T cells in Graves' hyperthyroidism and ophthalmopathy. This clonotype was counted ten times or more. V was pared by 5 bases and J by 3 bases, with 7 bases between. The CDR3 has 12 residues. The germline CDR1 and CDR2 sequences are MNHNS and SASEGT. RNA transcripts were the template for amplifying TCR beta CDR3 regions. With the HTBI primer set, the TCR CDR3 went through a first round of RT-PCR. Using its own MiXCR run on the multiplex PCR reads, TCRdb lists one record per CDR3 protein. The sample lists 220,000 or so distinct CDR3 sequences; over 15% were seen once.

Sample: blood. The receptor's source is a woman between 18 and 29 years old with Graves' ophthalmopathy. V usage is TRBV6-1 and J usage is TRBJ1-2; D unclear. For the CDR3, the DNA is TGTGCCAGCAGTTCTACATACTATGGCTACACCTTC. Translation gives CASSSTYYGYTF.